What follows are 2 T cell receptor beta chains derived from one specimen sequenced in a study of breast tumors, draining lymph nodes, adjacent tissues. Samples came from axillary lymph nodes draining the breast cancer. TCRdb re-called the multiplex PCR reads through MiXCR, storing one row per CDR3 protein. Of about 180,000 distinct CDR3 sequences listed, about 34% are singletons. The specimen was axillary lymph node tissue. Receptor source: a female donor with breast cancer. Some clones in this sample may be carry-over from other donors' samples.

Comments on this clonotype: A read error may produce the germline difference seen at one junction end. The chain links TRBV24-1 to TRBJ2-1; 12 positions agree with TRBD2. Germline V gene sequence: CDR1 KGHDR, CDR2 SFDVKD. The CDR3 has 19 amino acids. CDR3 protein: CATGPGGLAGKSSYNEQLF. In DNA, the CDR3 is TGTGCCACCGGGCCGGGAGGACTAGCGGGGAAAAGCTCCTACAATGAGCAGCTCTTC.

Regarding this clonotype: At one of its ends the junction is not consistent with the germline gene, which may arise from a read error. This chain uses TRBV4-1 with TRBJ2-7; D unclear. CDR3 length equals 15 residues. Germline V gene data show CDR1 as MGHRA and CDR2 as YSYEKL. The CDR3 bases are TGCGCCAGCGGCCAGGTACGCGGCCCTACCTACGAGCAGTACTTC. Translation: CASGQVRGPTYEQYF.